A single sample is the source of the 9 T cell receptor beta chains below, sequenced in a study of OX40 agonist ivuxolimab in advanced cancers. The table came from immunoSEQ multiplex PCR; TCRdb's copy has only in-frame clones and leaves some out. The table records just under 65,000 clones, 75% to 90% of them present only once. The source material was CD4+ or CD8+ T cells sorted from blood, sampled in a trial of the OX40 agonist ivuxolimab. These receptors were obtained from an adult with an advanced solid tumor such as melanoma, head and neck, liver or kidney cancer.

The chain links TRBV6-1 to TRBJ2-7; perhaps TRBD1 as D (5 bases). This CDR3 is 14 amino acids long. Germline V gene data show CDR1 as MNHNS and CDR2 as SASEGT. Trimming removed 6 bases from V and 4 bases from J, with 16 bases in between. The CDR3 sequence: CASSEQLSGYEQYF. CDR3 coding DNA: TGTGCCAGCAGCGAACAGCTTTCAGGGTACGAGCAGTACTTC.

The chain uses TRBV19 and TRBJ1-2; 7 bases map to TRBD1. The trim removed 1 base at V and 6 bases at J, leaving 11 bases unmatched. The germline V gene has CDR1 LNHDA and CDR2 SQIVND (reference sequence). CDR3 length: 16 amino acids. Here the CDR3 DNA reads TGTGCCAGTAGTATAGGCTCCGGGACAGTGAATAATGGCTACACCTTC. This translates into CASSIGSGTVNNGYTF.

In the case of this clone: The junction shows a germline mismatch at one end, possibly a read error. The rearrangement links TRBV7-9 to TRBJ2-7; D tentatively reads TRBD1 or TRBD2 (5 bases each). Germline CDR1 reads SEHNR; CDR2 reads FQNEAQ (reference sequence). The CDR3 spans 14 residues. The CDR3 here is CANSRPGPGYEQYF. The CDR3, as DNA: TGTGCCAACAGCCGCCCGGGACCTGGCTACGAGCAGTACTTC.

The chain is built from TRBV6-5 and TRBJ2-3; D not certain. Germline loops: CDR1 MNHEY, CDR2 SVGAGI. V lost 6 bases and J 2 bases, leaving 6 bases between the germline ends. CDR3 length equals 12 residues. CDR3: CASRGITDTQYF. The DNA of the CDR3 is TGTGCCAGCAGAGGTATCACAGATACGCAGTATTTT.

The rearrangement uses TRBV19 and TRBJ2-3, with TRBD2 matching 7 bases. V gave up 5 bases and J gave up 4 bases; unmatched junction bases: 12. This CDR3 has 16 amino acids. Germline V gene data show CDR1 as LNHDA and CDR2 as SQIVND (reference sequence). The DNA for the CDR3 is TGTGCCAGTAGTCGGCGACTAGCCGTTTCCGCAGATACGCAGTATTTT. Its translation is CASSRRLAVSADTQYF.

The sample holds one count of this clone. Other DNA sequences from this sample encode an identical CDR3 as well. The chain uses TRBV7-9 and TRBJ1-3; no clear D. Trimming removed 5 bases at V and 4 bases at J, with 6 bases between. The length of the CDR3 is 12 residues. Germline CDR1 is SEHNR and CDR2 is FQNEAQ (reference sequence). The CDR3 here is CASSPTGNTIYF. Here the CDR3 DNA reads TGTGCCAGCAGCCCGACAGGAAACACCATATATTTT.

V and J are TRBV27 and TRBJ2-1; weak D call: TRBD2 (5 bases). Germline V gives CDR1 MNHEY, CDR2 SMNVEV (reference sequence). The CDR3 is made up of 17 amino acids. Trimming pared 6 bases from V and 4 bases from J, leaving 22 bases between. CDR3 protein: CASSLSGWTSYYNEQFF. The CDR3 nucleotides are TGTGCCAGCAGCCTATCGGGGTGGACGTCCTATTACAATGAGCAGTTCTTC.

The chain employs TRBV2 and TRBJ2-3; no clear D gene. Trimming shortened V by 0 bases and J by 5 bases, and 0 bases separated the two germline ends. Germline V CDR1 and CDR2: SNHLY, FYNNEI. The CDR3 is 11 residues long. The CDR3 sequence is CASSEADTQYF. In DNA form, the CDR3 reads TGTGCCAGCAGTGAAGCAGATACGCAGTATTTT.

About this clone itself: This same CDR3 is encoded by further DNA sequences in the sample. Written as DNA, the CDR3 is TGTGCCAGCAGTGGGACTAGCGGGAGCACAGATACGCAGTATTTT. Translated: CASSGTSGSTDTQYF. The rearrangement links TRBV28 to TRBJ2-3; 12 bases fit TRBD2. CDR1 is MDHEN, CDR2 SYDVKM, per germline. J lost 0 bases, V lost 5 bases, and 0 bases had no gene match. The CDR3 has 15 residues. Based on the CDR3 plus reference TRBV28 and TRBJ2-3, the full variable domain is DVKVTQSSRYLVKRTGEKVFLECVQDMDHENMFWYRQDPGLGLRLIYFSYDVKMKEKGDIPEGYSVSREKKERFSLILESASTNQTSMYLCASSGTSGSTDTQYFGPGTRLTVL.